The 3 T cell receptor beta chains reported below all come from one sample, sequenced in a study of cytomegalovirus exposure and HLA in healthy donors. 13 Jbeta primers and 60 Vbeta primers were used for the PCR. Generated by immunoSEQ multiplex PCR, the TCRdb table keeps only in-frame clones and is missing some. The repertoire holds roughly 100,000 clones, with roughly four fifths as singletons. The sequencing sample was made of PBMCs. The receptor set was obtained from a male donor in good health and CMV-seropositive.

J is TRBJ1-1 and V is TRBV7-6, with D possibly matching TRBD1 (5 bases). This CDR3 region has 13 residues. V lost 3 bases, J lost 1 base, and 6 bases lay in between. The germline CDR1 and CDR2 sequences are SGHVS and FNYEAQ. In DNA form, the CDR3 reads TGTGCCAGCAGCTTGACAGAGAACACTGAAGCTTTCTTT. This translates into CASSLTENTEAFF.

This chain links TRBV28 with TRBJ2-1; D gene uncertain. V was trimmed by 2 bases and J by 0 bases, leaving 11 bases between them. Germline V lookup: CDR1 MDHEN, CDR2 SYDVKM. The CDR3 sequence is 16 residues long. Here the CDR3 DNA reads TGTGCCAGCAGTTTAACTCGGAGTTCCTCCTACAATGAGCAGTTCTTC. This translates into CASSLTRSSSYNEQFF.

This clone was seen more than once but under ten times. This chain connects TRBV18 to TRBJ2-2, with D possibly TRBD1 on 5 matching bases. This CDR3 contains 15 residues. Trimming removed 3 bases from V and 0 bases from J, with 8 bases in between. Germline CDR1 is KGHSH and CDR2 is LQKENI. Here the CDR3 DNA reads TGTGCCAGCTCACCGCGGACAACGAACACCGGGGAGCTGTTTTTT. It is translated as CASSPRTTNTGELFF.